These 18 T cell receptor beta chains came from one sample sequenced in a study of cytomegalovirus exposure and HLA in healthy donors. PCR employed 60 Vbeta and 13 Jbeta primers. Libraries were prepared by immunoSEQ multiplex PCR; TCRdb keeps only in-frame clonotypes and omits some of them. This sample's table has 75,000 to 95,000 clones. Source material: PBMCs. Every receptor here comes from a man aged 25 to 45 in good health and CMV-seronegative.

The chain couples TRBV5-6 to TRBJ1-2, with D perhaps TRBD1 (6 bases). The ends were cut back, 2 bases at V and 5 bases at J, with 16 bases in the middle. The CDR3 is 15 residues long. Germline V gene sequence: CDR1 SGHDT, CDR2 YYEEEE. CDR3 DNA: TGTGCCAGCAGCTTCTACGACAGGAGGAGGTATGGCTACACCTTC. It encodes CASSFYDRRRYGYTF.

The chain uses TRBV6-4 and TRBJ2-3; D is undetermined. This CDR3 region has 14 residues. With 3 bases removed from V and 4 bases from J, the gap between germline ends came to 11 bases. Germline V CDR1 and CDR2: MRHNA, SNTAGT. CDR3 protein: CASSEQPSADTQYF. CDR3 DNA sequence: TGTGCCAGCAGTGAGCAACCATCGGCAGATACGCAGTATTTT.

The genes are TRBV4-1 and TRBJ2-1, with 9 positions matching TRBD2. The J segment lost 5 bases and the V segment lost 0 bases, leaving 5 bases of the junction unmatched. Germline V gives CDR1 MGHRA, CDR2 YSYEKL. There are 16 residues in the CDR3. CDR3 in DNA: TGCGCCAGCAGCCAAGAATCTAGCGGGGCCAACAATGAGCAGTTCTTC. This encodes CASSQESSGANNEQFF.

For this clone: Other DNA sequences in the same sample also yield this CDR3. The chain links TRBV9 to TRBJ1-2; D gene uncertain. The length of the CDR3 is 12 residues. CDR1 is SGDLS and CDR2 is YYNGEE in the germline V gene. V lost 6 bases to trimming and J lost 8 bases, with 14 bases between them. CDR3 sequence reads: CASTPGGGGYTF. CDR3 sequence (DNA): TGTGCCAGCACTCCCGGTGGAGGGGGCTACACCTTC.

V gene TRBV5-1 combines with J gene TRBJ1-1; D is undetermined. This CDR3 has 14 residues. The V end lost 0 bases, the J end lost 3 bases, and 9 bases lay between the germline ends. Per the germline V gene, CDR1 is SGHRS and CDR2 is YFSETQ. CDR3 region: CASSLEAGDTEAFF. CDR3 sequence (DNA): TGCGCCAGCAGCTTGGAGGCGGGTGACACTGAAGCTTTCTTT.

In DNA, the CDR3 is TGTGCCTGGAGCCGCCGGGACAGGGGTTTTGGCGGAAACACCATATATTTT. Translating it yields CAWSRRDRGFGGNTIYF. The chain has TRBV30 and TRBJ1-3, with 10 bases fitting TRBD1. J gave up 4 bases and V 3 bases, and 12 bases lay outside the gene matches. Germline-derived CDR1 and CDR2 are GTSNPN and SVGIG (reference sequence). CDR3 length: 17 residues.

The chain carries TRBV7-9 and TRBJ1-5; 7 nucleotides line up with TRBD1. Germline assignment: CDR1 SEHNR and CDR2 FQNEAQ (reference sequence). J was trimmed by 2 bases and V by 5 bases; bases with no gene match: 9. The CDR3 contains 16 residues. The chain's CDR3 is CASSPGGWAGNQPQHF. The CDR3 DNA follows: TGTGCCAGCAGCCCAGGGGGGTGGGCCGGCAATCAGCCCCAGCATTTT.

The gene calls are TRBV19 and TRBJ2-3; D perhaps matches TRBD2 (7 bases). This CDR3 region has 17 residues. With 3 bases removed from V and 3 bases from J, the gap between germline ends came to 19 bases. CDR1 and CDR2 (germline): LNHDA, SQIVND (reference sequence). CDR3 sequence: CASSIVWAGEGTDTQYF. The DNA for the CDR3 is TGTGCCAGTAGTATCGTATGGGCAGGGGAGGGAACAGATACGCAGTATTTT. The full variable domain, with the rest looked up from reference TRBV19 and TRBJ2-3, is DGGITQSPKYLFRKEGQNVTLSCEQNLNHDAMYWYRQDPGQGLRLIYYSQIVNDFQKGDIAEGYSVSREKKESFPLTVTSAQKNPTAFYLCASSIVWAGEGTDTQYFGPGTRLTVL.

The rearrangement links TRBV30 to TRBJ2-7; TRBD1 agrees at 7 bases. CDR1 and CDR2 from the germline V gene are GTSNPN and SVGIG (reference sequence). Trimming removed 3 bases from V and 5 bases from J; junction bases left unmatched: 10. The CDR3 loop spans 14 amino acids. The CDR3 here is CAWSPTGILDEQYF. DNA for the CDR3: TGTGCCTGGAGCCCGACAGGGATTTTGGACGAGCAGTACTTC.

CDR3 nucleotide sequence: TGTGCCTGGACCCACGGCGGTAACGAGCAGTACTTC. Protein sequence: CAWTHGGNEQYF. V usage is TRBV30 and J usage is TRBJ2-7; no firm D call. The CDR3 loop spans 12 amino acids. Trimming took 4 bases from V and 5 from J, leaving 12 bases between them. Germline-derived CDR1 and CDR2 are GTSNPN and SVGIG (reference sequence).

The chain carries TRBV7-9 and TRBJ1-4; 7 bases map to TRBD1. CDR1 and CDR2 from the germline V gene are SEHNR and FQNEAQ (reference sequence). The CDR3 is made up of 14 amino acids. Unmatched junction bases numbered 9, after V lost 7 bases and J lost 7 bases. CDR3 coding DNA: TGTGCCAGCACCACAGACAGGGAAATTGAAAAACTGTTTTTT. Its translation is CASTTDREIEKLFF.

This sequence joins TRBV7-9 and TRBJ1-5; weak D call: TRBD1 (5 bases). The CDR3 covers 14 residues. V lost 3 bases and J 2 bases, leaving 8 bases between the germline ends. From germline, CDR1 is SEHNR and CDR2 FQNEAQ (reference sequence). Written as DNA, the CDR3 is TGTGCCAGCAGCTTCGACAGTGGCAATCAGCCCCAGCATTTT. Its translation is CASSFDSGNQPQHF.

The CDR3 DNA follows: TGTGCCAGCAGCCAAGAGCCTAGCACTGAGCAGTTCTTC. This encodes CASSQEPSTEQFF. V and J are TRBV4-2 and TRBJ2-1; weak D call: TRBD2 (5 bases). The V gene's germline CDR1 is LGHNA and CDR2 YNFKEQ. This CDR3 spans 13 amino acids. Trimming removed 0 bases at V and 9 bases at J, with 9 bases between.

The chain is built from TRBV9 and TRBJ1-5, with D possibly matching TRBD1 (6 bases). The CDR3 runs 15 residues. Germline lookup yields CDR1 SGDLS and CDR2 YYNGEE. Trimming shortened V by 5 bases and J by 2 bases, and 14 bases separated the two germline ends. The DNA of the CDR3 is TGTGCCAGCAGTTCAGGGGTGGAAGGCAATCAGCCCCAGCATTTT. It codes for CASSSGVEGNQPQHF.

V gene TRBV4-1 combines with J gene TRBJ2-2; TRBD2 matches 7 bases. The J segment lost 0 bases and the V segment lost 2 bases, leaving 6 bases of the junction unmatched. This CDR3 has 17 amino acids. Germline-derived CDR1 and CDR2 are MGHRA and YSYEKL. DNA of the CDR3: TGCGCCAGCAGCCAACGAACGGGGGGAGCGAACACCGGGGAGCTGTTTTTT. Its protein product is CASSQRTGGANTGELFF.

This sequence joins TRBV5-1 and TRBJ2-7; TRBD2 agrees at 13 bases. Germline values: CDR1 SGHRS, CDR2 YFSETQ. Trimming cost V 4 bases and J 3 bases; bases outside gene matches: 1. There are 14 residues in the CDR3. The CDR3 loop is CASSGLAGDYEQYF. In DNA, the CDR3 is TGCGCCAGCAGCGGACTAGCGGGGGACTACGAGCAGTACTTC.

V and J are TRBV9 and TRBJ2-1, with TRBD2 as a possible D gene (7 bases). Germline V gene lookup returns CDR1 SGDLS and CDR2 YYNGEE. The CDR3 length is 15 residues. Deletions cut 4 bases from V and 4 bases from J, with 15 bases between. CDR3 coding DNA: TGTGCCAGCAGCCAAGAGGGGGGGGCTTACAATGAGCAGTTCTTC. It is translated as CASSQEGGAYNEQFF.

The V gene is TRBV9, the J gene TRBJ2-1, with 8 bases matching TRBD1. The CDR3 is made up of 18 amino acids. Germline lookup yields CDR1 SGDLS and CDR2 YYNGEE. J gave up 5 bases and V 0 bases, and 13 bases lay outside the gene matches. CDR3 nucleotide sequence: TGTGCCAGCAGCGTAGGTCGTTTGAGGGGGACAGGCCACAATGAGCAGTTCTTC. This gives the protein CASSVGRLRGTGHNEQFF.